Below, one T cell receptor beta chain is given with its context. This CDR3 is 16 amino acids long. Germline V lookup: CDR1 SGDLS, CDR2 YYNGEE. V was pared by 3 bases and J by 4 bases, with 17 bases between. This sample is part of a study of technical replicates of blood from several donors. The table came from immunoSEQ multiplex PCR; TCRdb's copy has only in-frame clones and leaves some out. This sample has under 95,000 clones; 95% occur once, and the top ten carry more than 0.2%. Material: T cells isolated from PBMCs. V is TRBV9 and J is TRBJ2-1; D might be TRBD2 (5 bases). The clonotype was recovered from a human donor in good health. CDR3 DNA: TGTGCCAGCAGCGCAGGATTAGCACGGGGTTACAATGAGCAGTTCTTC. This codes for CASSAGLARGYNEQFF.